Listed below are T cell receptor beta chains from one sample, sequenced in a study of CXCR3-negative and CXCR3-positive naive CD8 T cells. TCRdb reanalyzed the 5' RACE reads, giving one entry per CDR3 protein sequence and no DNA. This sample lists tens of thousands of distinct CDR3 sequences; its ten largest clones have approximately 4.5%. The sequenced sample consisted of naive CXCR3- CD8+ T cells from blood. The receptors derive from a human donor in good health. Some clones in this sample may be carry-over from other donors' samples. The CDR3 runs from the conserved cysteine through the conserved F or W.

>TRBV24-1|TRBJ2-1
CATSVSGAAEQFF
>TRBV5-1|TRBJ2-6
CASSPPRTGRSGANVLTF
>TRBV5-1|TRBJ2-2
CASSKDRVTTGELFF
>TRBV14|TRBJ1-2
CASSQDAVNYGYTF
>TRBV7-9|TRBJ2-1
CASSQLERGGMAYNEQFF
>TRBV6-5|TRBJ2-1
CASKEARGTYNEQFF
>TRBV12-5|TRBJ2-5
CASGLPIFGETQYF
>TRBV12-3/TRBV12-4|TRBJ2-7
CASNTQGSYEQYF
>TRBV5-6|TRBJ2-7
CASSQRGGLLTYEQYF
>TRBV14|TRBJ2-6
CASKQGASGANVLTF
>TRBV5-1|TRBJ1-4
CASSLAGGQKREKLFF
>TRBV20-1|TRBJ2-3
CSAPEGSTDTQYF
>TRBV27|TRBJ2-7
CATAPLTGMLSYEQYF
>TRBV4-3|TRBJ2-7
CASSQDAVPLYEQYF
>TRBV29-1|TRBJ2-1
CSDISPSMMSYNEQFF
>TRBV4-3|TRBJ1-5
CASSPSRGSNQPQHF
>TRBV20-1|TRBJ2-7
CSARIADYLYEQYF
>TRBV7-8|TRBJ2-1
CASQGSVPPGEQFF
>TRBV29-1|TRBJ1-5
CSVASGTGSPQPQHF
>TRBV5-6|TRBJ2-1
CASSLGGGKQFF
>TRBV6-1|TRBJ2-1
CASSEDELLSYNEQFF
>TRBV6-5|TRBJ1-1
CASSYHSGPVNTEAFF
>TRBV6-2/TRBV6-3|TRBJ2-7
CASGPSGTYEQYF